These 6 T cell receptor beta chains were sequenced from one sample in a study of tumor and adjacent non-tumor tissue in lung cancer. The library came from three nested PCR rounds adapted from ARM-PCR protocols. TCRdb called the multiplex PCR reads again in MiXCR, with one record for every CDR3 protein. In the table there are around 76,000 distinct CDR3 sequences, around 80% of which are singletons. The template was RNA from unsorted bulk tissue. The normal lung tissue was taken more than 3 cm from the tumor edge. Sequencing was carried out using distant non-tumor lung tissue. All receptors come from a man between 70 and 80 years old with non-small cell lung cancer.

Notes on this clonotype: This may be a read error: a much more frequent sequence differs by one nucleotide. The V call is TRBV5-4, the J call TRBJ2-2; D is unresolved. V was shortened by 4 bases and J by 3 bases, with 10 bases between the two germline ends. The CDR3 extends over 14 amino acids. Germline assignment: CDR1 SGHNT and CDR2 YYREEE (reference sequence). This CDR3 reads CASSGPRDTGELFF. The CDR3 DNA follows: TGTGCCAGCAGCGGCCCGAGAGACACCGGGGAGCTGTTTTTT.

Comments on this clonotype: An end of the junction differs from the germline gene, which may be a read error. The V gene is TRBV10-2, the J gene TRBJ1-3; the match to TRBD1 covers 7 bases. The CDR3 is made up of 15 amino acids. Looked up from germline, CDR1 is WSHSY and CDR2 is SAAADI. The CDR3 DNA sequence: TGCGCCAGCAATGAGGGGGCCGAATCTGGAAACACCATATATTTT. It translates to CASNEGAESGNTIYF.

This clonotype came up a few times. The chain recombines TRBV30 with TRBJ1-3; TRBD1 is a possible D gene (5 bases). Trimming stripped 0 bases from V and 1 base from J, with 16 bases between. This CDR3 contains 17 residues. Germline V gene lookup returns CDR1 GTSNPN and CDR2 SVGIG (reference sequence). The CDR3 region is CAWSVPKGPISGNTIYF. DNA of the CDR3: TGTGCCTGGAGTGTACCTAAGGGGCCGATATCTGGAAACACCATATATTTT. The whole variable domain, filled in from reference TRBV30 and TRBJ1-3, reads SQTIHQWPATLVQPVGSPLSLECTVEGTSNPNLYWYRQAAGRGLQLLFYSVGIGQISSEVPQNLSASRPQDRQFILSSKKLLLSDSGFYLCAWSVPKGPISGNTIYFGEGSWLTVV.

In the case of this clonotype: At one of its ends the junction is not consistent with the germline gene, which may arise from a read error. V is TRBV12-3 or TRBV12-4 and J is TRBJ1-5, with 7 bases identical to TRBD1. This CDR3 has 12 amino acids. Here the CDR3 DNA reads TGTGCCAGCTACGACAGGGTTCAGCCTCAGCATTTT. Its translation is CASYDRVQPQHF.

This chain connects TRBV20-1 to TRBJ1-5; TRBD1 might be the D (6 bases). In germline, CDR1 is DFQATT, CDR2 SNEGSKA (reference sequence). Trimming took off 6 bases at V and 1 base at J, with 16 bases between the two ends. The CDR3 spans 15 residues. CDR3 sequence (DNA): TGCAGTGCCCCAGCAGGGGTTTGGAGCAATCAGCCCCAGCATTTT. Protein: CSAPAGVWSNQPQHF.

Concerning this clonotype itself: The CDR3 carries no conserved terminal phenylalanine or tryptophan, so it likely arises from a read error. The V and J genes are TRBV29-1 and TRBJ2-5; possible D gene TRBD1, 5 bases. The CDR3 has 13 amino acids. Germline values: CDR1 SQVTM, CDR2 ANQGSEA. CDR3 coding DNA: TGCTGCGTGGCCGACAGCTTACAAGAGACCCAGTACTTG. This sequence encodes CCVADSLQETQYL.